Following are 12 T cell receptor beta chains from one sample sequenced in a study of T cell responses to AZD1222 COVID-19 vaccine. The method was immunoSEQ multiplex PCR; TCRdb's version includes in-frame clones alone and lacks a portion of them. This sample carries about 140,000 clones, about 90% of them seen once, and the ten largest clones take 6.5% to 8%. The sample was peripheral blood, taken 28 days after the second dose of the MenACWY control vaccine. These receptors were obtained from an adult who received the MenACWY meningococcal vaccine as a control.

The chain couples TRBV18 to TRBJ2-7; D gene unclear. Germline V lookup: CDR1 KGHSH, CDR2 LQKENI. This CDR3 is 14 amino acids long. V lost 3 bases and J 3 bases, leaving 12 bases between the germline ends. In nucleotides, the CDR3 is TGTGCCAGCTCACCCTACACGGAGATCTACGAGCAGTACTTC. Translating it yields CASSPYTEIYEQYF.

The rearrangement joins TRBV18 to TRBJ2-7; tentatively, D is TRBD1 (5 bases). The germline V and J ends were trimmed by 4 bases and 2 bases, with 9 bases remaining between them. This CDR3 spans 13 amino acids. CDR1 is KGHSH, CDR2 LQKENI, per germline. The CDR3 spells CASSLREAYEQYF. DNA for the CDR3: TGTGCCAGCTCACTCAGGGAAGCCTACGAGCAGTACTTC.

The chain is built from TRBV19 and TRBJ1-2; TRBD1 agrees at 9 bases. The V segment lost 6 bases and the J segment 7 bases; nucleotides outside the gene matches: 9. Germline CDR1 is LNHDA and CDR2 is SQIVND (reference sequence). This CDR3 region has 14 residues. CDR3 sequence (DNA): TGTGCCAGTAGCTGGGACAGGGATCTTTTTGGCTACACCTTC. Translation gives CASSWDRDLFGYTF.

The CDR3 DNA follows: TGTGCCAGCAGTGAACCCGGGACAGGGGGCGCTGGGGCCAACGTCCTGACTTTC. Translated, it gives CASSEPGTGGAGANVLTF. The chain is built from TRBV6-1 and TRBJ2-6, with 12 bases identical to TRBD1. Trimming cost V 2 bases and J 2 bases; bases outside gene matches: 4. CDR1 is MNHNS, CDR2 SASEGT, per germline. The CDR3 is 18 residues long.

V gene TRBV28 combines with J gene TRBJ2-7; no firm D call. Germline CDR1 MDHEN, CDR2 SYDVKM. The CDR3 runs 12 residues. The V end lost 5 bases, the J end lost 3 bases, and 8 bases lay between the germline ends. This CDR3 is CASSGPHYEQYF. CDR3 bases: TGTGCCAGCAGTGGACCCCACTACGAGCAGTACTTC. The full variable domain, in which reference TRBV28 and TRBJ2-7 provide the parts outside the CDR3, is DVKVTQSSRYLVKRTGEKVFLECVQDMDHENMFWYRQDPGLGLRLIYFSYDVKMKEKGDIPEGYSVSREKKERFSLILESASTNQTSMYLCASSGPHYEQYFGPGTRLTVT.

The chain links TRBV2 to TRBJ2-7; D is perhaps TRBD1 (7 bases). Germline V gene data show CDR1 as SNHLY and CDR2 as FYNNEI. The CDR3 length is 13 residues. Trimming removed 8 bases from V and 1 base from J, with 12 bases in between. CDR3 sequence (DNA): TGTGCCAGCGAAGCAGGGGGGTCCTACGAGCAGTACTTC. Amino acids: CASEAGGSYEQYF.

The V and J genes are TRBV11-2 and TRBJ2-1; 8 nucleotides match TRBD1. This CDR3 region has 16 residues. The germline V gene encodes CDR1 SGHAT and CDR2 FQNNGV. With V trimmed by 4 bases and J by 3 bases, 8 bases remained unmatched. The CDR3 DNA reads TGTGCCAGCAGCTCGACAGGGGATCGGCTCTACAATGAGCAGTTCTTC. Translated: CASSSTGDRLYNEQFF. Complete variable domain (other parts from reference TRBV11-2 and TRBJ2-1): EAGVAQSPRYKIIEKRQSVAFWCNPISGHATLYWYQQILGQGPKLLIQFQNNGVVDDSQLPKDRFSAERLKGVDSTLKIQPAKLEDSAVYLCASSSTGDRLYNEQFFGPGTRLTVL.

This CDR3 reads CASSKPGTVEAFF. CDR3 sequence (DNA): TGTGCCAGTAGTAAACCCGGGACAGTTGAAGCTTTCTTT. The chain couples TRBV19 to TRBJ1-1; 7 nucleotides line up with TRBD1. The V gene end was trimmed by 4 bases and the J gene end by 7 bases; junction bases not matched to a gene: 6. The CDR3 contains 13 residues. From germline, CDR1 is LNHDA and CDR2 SQIVND (reference sequence). Supplemented by reference TRBV19 and TRBJ1-1, the full variable domain reads DGGITQSPKYLFRKEGQNVTLSCEQNLNHDAMYWYRQDPGQGLRLIYYSQIVNDFQKGDIAEGYSVSREKKESFPLTVTSAQKNPTAFYLCASSKPGTVEAFFGQGTRLTVV.

The rearrangement uses TRBV7-6 and TRBJ1-4; a weak D match, TRBD1 (5 bases). This CDR3 is built from 16 residues. Germline lookup yields CDR1 SGHVS and CDR2 FNYEAQ. The V and J ends lost 0 bases and 0 bases respectively, with 8 bases between them. CDR3 in amino acids: CASSLARGATNEKLFF. In DNA, the CDR3 is TGTGCCAGCAGCTTAGCGCGAGGGGCAACTAATGAAAAACTGTTTTTT.

The sample holds one count of this clone. V gene TRBV3-1 (or the pseudogene TRBV3-2) combines with J gene TRBJ2-7; 8 nucleotides agree with TRBD1. The CDR3 runs to 14 residues. Per germline, CDR1 LGHDT and CDR2 YNNKEL (reference sequence). V shed 1 base, J shed 6 bases, and the junction held 5 bases outside the gene matches. The CDR3 DNA is TGTGCCAGCAGCCAAGGCCAGGGGGCTCGCGAGCAGTACTTC. Translating gives CASSQGQGAREQYF.

V and J are TRBV13 and TRBJ1-5, with 7 nucleotides matching TRBD1. Per germline, CDR1 PRHDT and CDR2 FYEKMQ (reference sequence). Trimming cost V 3 bases and J 3 bases; bases outside gene matches: 8. The CDR3 runs to 16 residues. The CDR3: CASSFRQGRINQPQHF. For the CDR3, the DNA is TGTGCCAGCAGCTTCCGACAGGGTCGAATCAATCAGCCCCAGCATTTT.

The chain carries TRBV6-5 and TRBJ2-7; D unresolved. The CDR3 length is 13 residues. The V end lost 2 bases, the J end lost 3 bases, and 8 bases lay between the germline ends. Germline CDR1 and CDR2: MNHEY and SVGAGI. The CDR3 DNA reads TGTGCCAGCAGTTACAGAGTATACTACGAGCAGTACTTC. It specifies CASSYRVYYEQYF.